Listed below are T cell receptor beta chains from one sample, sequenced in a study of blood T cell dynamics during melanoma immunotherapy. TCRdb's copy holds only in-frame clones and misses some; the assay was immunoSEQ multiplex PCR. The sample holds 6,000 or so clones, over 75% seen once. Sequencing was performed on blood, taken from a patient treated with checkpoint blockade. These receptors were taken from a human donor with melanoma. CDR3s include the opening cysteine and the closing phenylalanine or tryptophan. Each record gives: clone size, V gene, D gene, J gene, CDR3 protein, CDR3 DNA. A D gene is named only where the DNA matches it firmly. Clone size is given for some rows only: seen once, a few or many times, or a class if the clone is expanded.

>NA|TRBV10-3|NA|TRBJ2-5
CAICPSDQETQYF
TGTGCCATCTGCCCCAGCGACCAAGAGACCCAGTACTTC
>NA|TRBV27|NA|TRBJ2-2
CASRYLGRSNTGELFF
TGTGCCAGCAGATACCTGGGACGGTCGAACACCGGGGAGCTGTTTTTT
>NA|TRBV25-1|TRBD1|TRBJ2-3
CASSEKRAGGRLDTQYF
TGTGCCAGCAGTGAAAAGCGGGCAGGGGGCCGTCTAGATACGCAGTATTTT
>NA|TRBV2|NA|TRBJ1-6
CASSAGPSNSPLHF
TGTGCCAGCAGCGCCGGGCCGTCTAATTCACCCCTCCACTTT
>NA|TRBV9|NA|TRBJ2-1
CASSVGSTSTEQFF
TGTGCCAGCAGCGTGGGGTCGACGTCCACTGAGCAGTTCTTC
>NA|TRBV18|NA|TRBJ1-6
CASSEGTPYNSPLHF
TGTGCCAGCTCAGAGGGAACTCCCTATAATTCACCCCTCCACTTT
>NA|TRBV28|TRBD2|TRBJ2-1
CASSFGGGTDNEQFF
TGTGCCAGCAGTTTTGGGGGGGGGACGGACAATGAGCAGTTCTTC
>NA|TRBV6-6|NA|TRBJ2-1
CASSLGLVNEQFF
TGTGCCAGCAGCCTGGGACTTGTCAATGAGCAGTTCTTC
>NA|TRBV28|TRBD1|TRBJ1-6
CASSSPTRTGRSSPLHF
TGTGCCAGCAGTTCCCCAACTCGGACAGGAAGATCCTCACCCCTCCACTTT
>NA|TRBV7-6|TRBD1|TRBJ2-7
CASSPHRDREAYEQYF
TGTGCCAGCAGCCCCCATAGGGACAGGGAAGCCTACGAGCAGTACTTC
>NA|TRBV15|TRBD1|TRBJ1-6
CATSRGTGAINSPLHF
TGTGCCACCAGCAGAGGGACAGGGGCCATTAATTCACCCCTCCACTTT
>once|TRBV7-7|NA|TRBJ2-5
CASSLSGEETQYF
TGTGCCAGCAGCCTTTCTGGGGAAGAGACCCAGTACTTC
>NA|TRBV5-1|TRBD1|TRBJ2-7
CASSYAQGAHEQYF
TGCGCCAGCAGCTACGCGCAGGGGGCGCACGAGCAGTACTTC
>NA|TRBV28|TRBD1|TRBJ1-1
CASRDHGTGEGAFF
TGTGCCAGCAGGGATCACGGGACAGGGGAGGGAGCTTTCTTT
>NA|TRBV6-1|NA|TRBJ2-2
CASSVEANTGELFF
TGTGCCAGCAGTGTTGAAGCGAACACCGGGGAGCTGTTTTTT
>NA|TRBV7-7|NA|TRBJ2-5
CASSFRPRQIQETQYF
TGTGCCAGCAGCTTTCGTCCGAGACAGATACAAGAGACCCAGTACTTC
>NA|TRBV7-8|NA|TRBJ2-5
CASSQHPARQETQYF
TGTGCCAGCAGCCAGCATCCGGCCAGACAAGAGACCCAGTACTTC
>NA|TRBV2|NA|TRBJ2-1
CASSGIPGLGNEQFF
TGTGCCAGCAGTGGCATCCCTGGTCTTGGGAATGAGCAGTTCTTC
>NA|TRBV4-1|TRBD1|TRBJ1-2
CASSPIGTGNNYGYTF
TGCGCCAGCAGCCCCATAGGGACAGGAAATAACTATGGCTACACCTTC
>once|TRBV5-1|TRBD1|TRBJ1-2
CASSLDRNFGYTF
TGCGCCAGCAGCCTGGACAGGAACTTCGGCTACACCTTC
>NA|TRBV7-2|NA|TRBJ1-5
CASSLNRDQPQHF
TGTGCCAGCAGCTTGAACAGAGATCAGCCCCAGCATTTT
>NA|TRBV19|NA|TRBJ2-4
CASSIRRFGEAKNIQYF
TGTGCCAGTAGTATCCGCCGATTTGGAGAGGCCAAAAACATTCAGTACTTC
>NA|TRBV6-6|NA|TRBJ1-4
CASSRLNEKLFF
TGTGCCAGCAGCCGCCTTAATGAAAAACTGTTTTTT
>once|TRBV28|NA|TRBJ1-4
CASQLTNEKLFF
TGTGCCAGCCAATTAACTAATGAAAAACTGTTTTTT
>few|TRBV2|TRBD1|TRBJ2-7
CASSKLGQGAYEQYF
TGTGCCAGCAGTAAATTGGGACAGGGGGCCTACGAGCAGTACTTC
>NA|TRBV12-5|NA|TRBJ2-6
CASGLGGSPSGANVLTF
TGTGCTAGTGGTTTGGGTGGCAGCCCCTCTGGGGCCAACGTCCTGACTTTC
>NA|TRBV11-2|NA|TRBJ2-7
CASSFYGARSYEQYF
TGTGCCAGCAGCTTCTATGGGGCTCGCTCCTACGAGCAGTACTTC
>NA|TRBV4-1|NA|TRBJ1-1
CASSLNRDGTEAFF
TGCGCCAGCAGCCTGAACAGGGACGGCACTGAAGCTTTCTTT
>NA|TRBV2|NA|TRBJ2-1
CASSEGEGSSYNEQFF
TGTGCCAGCAGTGAAGGTGAGGGGAGCTCCTACAATGAGCAGTTCTTC
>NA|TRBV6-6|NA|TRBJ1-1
CASTRNTEAFF
TGTGCCAGCACCAGGAACACTGAAGCTTTCTTT
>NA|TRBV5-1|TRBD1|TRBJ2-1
CASSLGTGGVNEQFF
TGCGCCAGCAGCTTGGGGACAGGGGGAGTCAATGAGCAGTTCTTC
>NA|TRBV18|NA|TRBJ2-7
CASSLAGEQYF
TGTGCCAGCTCGCTGGCCGGCGAGCAGTACTTC
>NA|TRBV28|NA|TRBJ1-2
CASSSAGPAGSYTF
TGTGCCAGCAGTTCGGCGGGGCCCGCAGGGAGTTACACCTTC
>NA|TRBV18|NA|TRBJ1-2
CASSPQLSRDYGYTF
TGTGCCAGCTCACCTCAGCTTTCCAGGGACTATGGCTACACCTTC
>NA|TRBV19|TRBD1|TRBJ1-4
CASSTGGKSNEKLFF
TGTGCCAGTAGTACAGGGGGCAAGTCTAATGAAAAACTGTTTTTT
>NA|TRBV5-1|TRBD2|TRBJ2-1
CASSVSGGNYNEQFF
TGCGCCAGCAGCGTTAGCGGGGGAAACTACAATGAGCAGTTCTTC
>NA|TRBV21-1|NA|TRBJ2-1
CASTLTTGQLAGGNEQFF
TGTGCCAGCACCCTAACGACAGGTCAGCTCGCGGGGGGAAATGAGCAGTTCTTC
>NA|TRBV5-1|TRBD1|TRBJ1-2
CASSLGQGGDGYTF
TGCGCCAGCAGCTTAGGACAGGGGGGCGATGGCTACACCTTC
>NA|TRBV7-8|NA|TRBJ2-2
CASSSPTVGGSGELFF
TGTGCCAGCAGCTCCCCTACGGTAGGCGGGTCCGGGGAGCTGTTTTTT
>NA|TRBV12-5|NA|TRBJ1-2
CASGLQAYGYTF
TGTGCTAGTGGTTTGCAGGCGTATGGCTACACCTTC
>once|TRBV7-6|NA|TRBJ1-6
CASSTNRDSPLHF
TGTGCCAGCAGCACAAACAGGGATTCACCCCTCCACTTT
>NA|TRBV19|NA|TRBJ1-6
CASRMIGGKVSPLHF
TGTGCCAGTAGGATGATTGGGGGGAAAGTATCGCCCCTCCACTTT
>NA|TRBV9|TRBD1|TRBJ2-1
CASSVRGRSEQFF
TGTGCCAGCAGCGTTAGGGGGCGTAGTGAGCAGTTCTTC
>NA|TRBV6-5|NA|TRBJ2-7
CASTTRARGEQYF
TGTGCCAGCACTACCCGGGCGAGGGGGGAGCAGTACTTC
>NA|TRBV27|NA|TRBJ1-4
CASSLGGLTEKLFF
TGTGCCAGCAGTTTAGGGGGGCTTACTGAAAAACTGTTTTTT
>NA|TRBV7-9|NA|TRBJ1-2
CASSLGQAPVRGYTF
TGTGCCAGCAGCTTAGGGCAGGCCCCTGTCCGTGGCTACACCTTC
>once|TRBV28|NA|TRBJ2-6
CASSQQGRAGANVLTF
TGTGCCAGCAGTCAACAGGGTCGGGCTGGGGCCAACGTCCTGACTTTC
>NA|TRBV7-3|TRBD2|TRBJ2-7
CASSTSGGYEQYF
TGTGCCAGCAGCACCTCGGGGGGCTACGAGCAGTACTTC
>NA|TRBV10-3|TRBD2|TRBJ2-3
CAISPGLAGADTQYF
TGTGCCATCAGCCCGGGACTAGCGGGGGCAGATACGCAGTATTTT
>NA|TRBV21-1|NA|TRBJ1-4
CASSGGPPGGEHEKLFF
TGTGCCAGCAGCGGGGGGCCTCCAGGGGGCGAGCACGAAAAACTGTTTTTT
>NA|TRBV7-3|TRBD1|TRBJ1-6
CASSPDRGNSPLHF
TGTGCCAGCAGCCCCGACAGGGGTAATTCACCCCTCCACTTT
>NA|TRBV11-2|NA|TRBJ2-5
CASSLDREGLVTQYF
TGTGCCAGCAGCTTAGACAGGGAAGGGTTGGTGACCCAGTACTTC
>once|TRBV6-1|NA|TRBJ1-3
CASSEGQGSPISSGNTIYF
TGTGCCAGCAGTGAAGGGCAGGGGTCCCCTATCAGCTCTGGAAACACCATATATTTT
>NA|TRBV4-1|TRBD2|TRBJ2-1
CASSRTSGGYNEQFF
TGCGCCAGCAGCCGGACTAGCGGGGGGTACAATGAGCAGTTCTTC
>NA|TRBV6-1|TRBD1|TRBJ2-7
CASSELDRGKYF
TGTGCCAGCAGTGAACTCGACAGGGGGAAGTACTTC